One T cell receptor beta chain is described in this entry. Its antigen is not known. In germline, CDR1 is SEHNR, CDR2 FQNEAQ (reference sequence). V was pared by 2 bases and J by 3 bases, with 6 bases of the junction left unmatched. CDR3 length equals 15 residues. This entry is derived from a study of T-cell memory formation after mild COVID-19. Looking at the study overall: TCR clusters were mostly confined to one donor each.

Overall study findings and caveats: Pre-infection memory already had some responding clones, implying cross-reactive memory joined.

MiXCR was run by TCRdb on the 5' RACE reads, yielding one entry per CDR3 protein. The sample has approximately 89,000 distinct CDR3 sequences; roughly 25% are singletons. Sequenced sample: PBMCs or a T cell subset sorted from them (not recorded which). The V gene is TRBV7-9, the J gene TRBJ2-7, with TRBD2 identical over 8 bases. This clonotype originated in a man aged 18 to 29 who had mild COVID-19 (a few samples of this study predate the infection). Cell type and time point are not known. The CDR3 sequence: CASSLIGGDLYEQYF. The CDR3 DNA follows: TGTGCCAGCAGCTTAATCGGGGGGGATCTCTACGAGCAGTACTTC.